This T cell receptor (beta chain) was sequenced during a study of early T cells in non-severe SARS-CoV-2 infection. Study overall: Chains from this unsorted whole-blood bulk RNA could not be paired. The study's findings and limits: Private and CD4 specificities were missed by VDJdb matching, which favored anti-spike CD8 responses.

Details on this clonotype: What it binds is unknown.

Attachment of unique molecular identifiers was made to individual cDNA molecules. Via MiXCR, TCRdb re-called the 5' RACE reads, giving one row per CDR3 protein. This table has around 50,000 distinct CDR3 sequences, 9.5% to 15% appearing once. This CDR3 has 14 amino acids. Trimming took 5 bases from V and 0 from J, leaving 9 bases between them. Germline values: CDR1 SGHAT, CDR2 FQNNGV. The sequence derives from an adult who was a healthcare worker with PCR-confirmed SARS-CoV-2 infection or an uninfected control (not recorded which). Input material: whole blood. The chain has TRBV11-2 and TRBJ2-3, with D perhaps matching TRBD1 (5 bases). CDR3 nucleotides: TGTGCCAGCAGCGTCAGGGCGAGCACAGATACGCAGTATTTT. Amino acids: CASSVRASTDTQYF. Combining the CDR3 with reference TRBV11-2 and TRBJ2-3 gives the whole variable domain EAGVAQSPRYKIIEKRQSVAFWCNPISGHATLYWYQQILGQGPKLLIQFQNNGVVDDSQLPKDRFSAERLKGVDSTLKIQPAKLEDSAVYLCASSVRASTDTQYFGPGTRLTVL.